The 28 T cell receptor beta chains in this list originate from one sample, sequenced in a study of cytotoxic CD8 clonotypes in ibrutinib-treated CLL. Here immunoSEQ multiplex PCR was the method, and the copy in TCRdb shows in-frame clones only, minus some. The sample comprises around 200,000 clones, about three quarters of which are singletons, and around 5.9% rests with the top ten. This sample comprised PBMCs, obtained after 12 months of ibrutinib treatment. These receptors originate from a human donor with chronic lymphocytic leukemia.

The chain couples TRBV7-9 to TRBJ2-2, with D perhaps matching TRBD1 (5 bases). CDR3 length: 13 amino acids. Germline V lookup: CDR1 SEHNR, CDR2 FQNEAQ (reference sequence). The V gene lost 0 bases and the J gene lost 6 bases, with 5 bases spanning the gap. The CDR3 coding sequence is TGTGCCAGCAGCTTAGCGGGGCCCGGGGAGCTGTTTTTT. Translation: CASSLAGPGELFF.

The V gene is TRBV7-3, the J gene TRBJ2-7; 10 bases are a match to TRBD2. The CDR3 consists of 13 residues. Germline CDR1 is SGHTA and CDR2 is FQGTGA. The V gene end was trimmed by 8 bases and the J gene end by 7 bases; junction bases not matched to a gene: 8. The CDR3 sequence is CASALAGGREQYF. CDR3 DNA sequence: TGTGCCAGCGCCTTAGCGGGAGGTCGGGAGCAGTACTTC. Using reference TRBV7-3 and TRBJ2-7 for the parts outside the CDR3, the full variable domain is GAGVSQTPSNKVTEKGKYVELRCDPISGHTALYWYRQSLGQGPEFLIYFQGTGAADDSGLPNDRFFAVRPEGSVSTLKIQRTERGDSAVYLCASALAGGREQYFGPGTRLTVT.

This clone was observed a few times. This rearrangement joins TRBV6-5 to TRBJ1-1, with 8 nucleotides matching TRBD1. Germline V gene sequence: CDR1 MNHEY, CDR2 SVGAGI. V shed 5 bases, J shed 4 bases, and the junction held 3 bases outside the gene matches. CDR3 length: 13 residues. CDR3 protein: CASSRDRGTEAFF. The CDR3, as DNA: TGTGCCAGCAGTCGAGACAGGGGCACTGAAGCTTTCTTT.

J is TRBJ2-1 and V is TRBV5-1; 9 bases line up with TRBD2. The CDR3 contains 18 residues. The germline V gene has CDR1 SGHRS and CDR2 YFSETQ. V dropped 6 bases and J dropped 0; count of bases not matched to a gene: 13. The chain's CDR3 is CASNFGVASGDSYNEQFF. The CDR3 coding sequence is TGCGCCAGCAATTTTGGGGTGGCTAGCGGGGACTCCTACAATGAGCAGTTCTTC. Supplemented by reference TRBV5-1 and TRBJ2-1, the full variable domain reads KAGVTQTPRYLIKTRGQQVTLSCSPISGHRSVSWYQQTPGQGLQFLFEYFSETQRNKGNFPGRFSGRQFSNSRSEMNVSTLELGDSALYLCASNFGVASGDSYNEQFFGPGTRLTVL.

The V and J genes are TRBV13 and TRBJ2-7; D may match TRBD1 or TRBD2 (6 bases each). The germline gives CDR1 PRHDT, CDR2 FYEKMQ (reference sequence). The V end lost 2 bases, the J end lost 6 bases, and 11 bases lay between the germline ends. The CDR3 is 13 residues long. CDR3 residues: CASSLRGESEQYF. The CDR3 nucleotides are TGTGCCAGCAGCTTAAGGGGGGAGAGCGAGCAGTACTTC.

This clone was observed a single time. The chain links TRBV10-2 to TRBJ2-2; 8 bases are a match to TRBD2. Germline CDR1 and CDR2: WSHSY and SAAADI. This CDR3 region has 18 residues. With V trimmed by 3 bases and J by 2 bases, 11 bases remained unmatched. CDR3 DNA: TGCGCCAGCAGTGACAGGATTTCGCGGGGGGCTAACACCGGGGAGCTGTTTTTT. Translating it yields CASSDRISRGANTGELFF.

In this sample, this clone turned up once. The chain recombines TRBV5-1 with TRBJ2-5; D might be TRBD1 or TRBD2, each matching 5 bases. Trimming pared 0 bases from V and 5 bases from J, leaving 14 bases between. Per germline, CDR1 SGHRS and CDR2 YFSETQ. This CDR3 comprises 15 residues. CDR3 sequence reads: CASSLDEGRWETQYF. The CDR3, as DNA: TGCGCCAGCAGCTTGGATGAGGGGCGGTGGGAGACCCAGTACTTC. The whole variable domain, filled in from reference TRBV5-1 and TRBJ2-5, reads KAGVTQTPRYLIKTRGQQVTLSCSPISGHRSVSWYQQTPGQGLQFLFEYFSETQRNKGNFPGRFSGRQFSNSRSEMNVSTLELGDSALYLCASSLDEGRWETQYFGPGTRLLVL.

V gene TRBV4-2 combines with J gene TRBJ2-1, with 8 bases matching TRBD2. The CDR3 runs to 16 residues. CDR1 and CDR2 from the germline V gene are LGHNA and YNFKEQ. With V trimmed by 2 bases and J by 2 bases, 5 bases remained unmatched. The CDR3 DNA is TGTGCCAGCAGCCAATCCGGGGGGGCCCCCTACAATGAGCAGTTCTTC. Amino acid sequence: CASSQSGGAPYNEQFF.

The rearrangement links TRBV4-1 to TRBJ2-3, with 9 bases aligning to TRBD2. CDR1 MGHRA and CDR2 YSYEKL come from the germline V gene. The CDR3 is 15 amino acids. V was pared by 2 bases and J by 5 bases, with 5 bases of the junction left unmatched. CDR3 in amino acids: CASSQLAGVEDTQYF. CDR3 nucleotide sequence: TGCGCCAGCAGCCAATTAGCGGGAGTGGAAGATACGCAGTATTTT.

The rearrangement joins TRBV27 to TRBJ2-2; 7 nucleotides agree with TRBD2. Looked up from germline, CDR1 is MNHEY and CDR2 is SMNVEV (reference sequence). V gave up 6 bases and J gave up 7 bases; unmatched junction bases: 8. The CDR3 consists of 14 residues. CDR3 sequence reads: CASRSGRTNGELFF. CDR3 bases: TGTGCCAGCAGATCCGGGAGGACGAACGGGGAGCTGTTTTTT.

The chain uses TRBV15 and TRBJ2-7; 8 bases are a match to TRBD2. In germline, CDR1 is LNHNV, CDR2 YYDKDF (reference sequence). V shed 5 bases, J shed 4 bases, and the junction held 10 bases outside the gene matches. The CDR3 length is 15 residues. CDR3: CATSLEAGVGYEQYF. CDR3 sequence (DNA): TGTGCCACCAGCCTAGAAGCGGGAGTTGGGTACGAGCAGTACTTC.

This rearrangement joins TRBV6-1 to TRBJ1-1, with D perhaps TRBD1 (5 bases). Trimming stripped 7 bases from V and 6 bases from J, with 18 bases between. The length of the CDR3 is 14 residues. Germline V gene data show CDR1 as MNHNS and CDR2 as SASEGT. The CDR3 protein is CASTQGGGVAEAFF. The CDR3 DNA reads as TGTGCCAGCACCCAGGGTGGGGGGGTCGCTGAAGCTTTCTTT.

The count of this clone is one. V usage is TRBV9 and J usage is TRBJ1-2; TRBD1 agrees at 7 bases. This CDR3 comprises 17 residues. After removal of 0 bases from V and 4 bases from J, the junction contained 12 bases not matched to a gene. Germline loops: CDR1 SGDLS, CDR2 YYNGEE. In DNA form, the CDR3 reads TGTGCCAGCAGCGTAGATCCGCGACAGGGATCAAGCTATGGCTACACCTTC. This gives the protein CASSVDPRQGSSYGYTF.

The rearrangement joins TRBV7-2 to TRBJ1-5; D is unclear. The V gene lost 1 base and the J gene lost 4 bases, with 5 bases spanning the gap. Germline V lookup: CDR1 SGHTA, CDR2 FQGNSA. CDR3 length equals 13 residues. The CDR3 is CASSLDKNQPQHF. The CDR3 DNA is TGTGCCAGCAGCTTAGATAAAAATCAGCCCCAGCATTTT.

V usage is TRBV7-9 and J usage is TRBJ2-1; TRBD2 matches 7 bases. CDR1 SEHNR and CDR2 FQNEAQ come from the germline V gene (reference sequence). V was pared by 6 bases and J by 7 bases, with 12 bases of the junction left unmatched. The CDR3 sequence is 15 residues long. The CDR3 sequence: CASRRSGAVNNEQFF. Written as DNA, the CDR3 is TGTGCCAGCAGAAGGAGCGGGGCTGTTAATAATGAGCAGTTCTTC.

V is TRBV28 and J is TRBJ1-5; D remains ambiguous. The CDR3 has 13 amino acids. CDR1 is MDHEN, CDR2 SYDVKM, per germline. V was pared by 8 bases and J by 5 bases, with 13 bases between. In nucleotides, the CDR3 is TGTGCCAGCCGACTGCCCGCTGATCAGCCCCAGCATTTT. It translates to CASRLPADQPQHF.

V and J are TRBV28 and TRBJ1-4; D is unclear. The CDR3 is 15 amino acids. The V gene lost 6 bases and the J gene lost 0 bases, with 11 bases spanning the gap. Germline V CDR1 and CDR2: MDHEN, SYDVKM. The CDR3: CASRGGDATNEKLFF. CDR3 bases: TGTGCCAGCAGGGGAGGTGATGCAACTAATGAAAAACTGTTTTTT.

In its sample, this clone was seen a few times. CDR3 region: CASVRRRNTEAFF. The CDR3 DNA reads as TGTGCCAGCGTCCGGAGAAGGAACACTGAAGCTTTCTTT. V and J are TRBV6-5 and TRBJ1-1; D not resolved. Germline loops: CDR1 MNHEY, CDR2 SVGAGI. The CDR3 totals 13 residues. With 8 bases removed from V and 1 base from J, the gap between germline ends came to 11 bases.

This clone has just one count. This sequence joins TRBV30 and TRBJ2-3, with 7 bases fitting TRBD1. The germline CDR1 and CDR2 sequences are GTSNPN and SVGIG (reference sequence). The ends lost 1 base at V and 6 bases at J; junction bases unmatched: 10. The CDR3 runs to 15 residues. The DNA of the CDR3 is TGTGCCTGGAGTGAAAGGGGGCTAGGGCGGGATACGCAGTATTTT. Translated: CAWSERGLGRDTQYF.

The J gene is TRBJ2-7, the V gene TRBV2; D tentatively reads TRBD1 or TRBD2 (6 bases each). V lost 2 bases and J 2 bases, leaving 13 bases between the germline ends. Germline CDR1 and CDR2: SNHLY and FYNNEI. CDR3 length equals 15 residues. CDR3 sequence (DNA): TGTGCCAGCAGTGAATGGGGGGCAGCAGCCTACGAGCAGTACTTC. This sequence encodes CASSEWGAAAYEQYF.

The chain has TRBV5-6 and TRBJ2-1, with TRBD2 matching 9 bases. Per germline, CDR1 SGHDT and CDR2 YYEEEE. The CDR3 runs to 13 residues. V was clipped by 8 bases and J by 7 bases; unmatched bases: 7. CDR3: CASYLAGNNEQFF. The CDR3 DNA reads TGTGCCAGTTACCTAGCGGGAAATAATGAGCAGTTCTTC.

This sequence joins TRBV18 and TRBJ1-2, with unresolved D. CDR1 is KGHSH and CDR2 is LQKENI in the germline V gene. CDR3 length: 12 residues. Trimming removed 6 bases from V and 5 bases from J, with 10 bases in between. The CDR3 protein is CASSTGQYGYTF. The CDR3 DNA sequence: TGTGCCAGCTCCACGGGTCAATATGGCTACACCTTC.

This clone was picked up a small number of times. The V call is TRBV6-5, the J call TRBJ2-1; D not certain. Per germline, CDR1 MNHEY and CDR2 SVGAGI. Trimming removed 4 bases at V and 0 bases at J, with 13 bases between. The CDR3 is made up of 16 amino acids. CDR3 coding DNA: TGTGCCAGCAGTTCACGACTGATGAGCTCCTACAATGAGCAGTTCTTC. It yields the protein CASSSRLMSSYNEQFF.

This clone has just one count. This chain connects TRBV5-1 to TRBJ1-5; D not certain. This CDR3 is built from 16 residues. V was cut by 1 base and J by 2 bases, with 13 bases left in between. Germline-derived CDR1 and CDR2 are SGHRS and YFSETQ. The CDR3 here is CASSLRPREGNQPQHF. DNA for the CDR3: TGCGCCAGCAGCTTGCGACCCCGGGAGGGCAATCAGCCCCAGCATTTT. Using reference TRBV5-1 and TRBJ1-5 for the parts outside the CDR3, the full variable domain is KAGVTQTPRYLIKTRGQQVTLSCSPISGHRSVSWYQQTPGQGLQFLFEYFSETQRNKGNFPGRFSGRQFSNSRSEMNVSTLELGDSALYLCASSLRPREGNQPQHFGDGTRLSIL.

This CDR3 reads CASSLGGPTGGTEAFF. DNA of the CDR3: TGCGCCAGCAGCTTGGGGGGTCCCACAGGGGGAACTGAAGCTTTCTTT. The chain employs TRBV5-1 and TRBJ1-1, with 8 positions matching TRBD1. The J segment lost 5 bases and the V segment lost 0 bases, leaving 9 bases of the junction unmatched. Germline V gene lookup returns CDR1 SGHRS and CDR2 YFSETQ. This CDR3 comprises 16 residues.

The chain employs TRBV28 and TRBJ2-4; 11 bases map to TRBD1. Per germline, CDR1 MDHEN and CDR2 SYDVKM. The CDR3 totals 17 residues. V lost 6 bases and J lost 0; bases outside the gene matches: 7. For the CDR3, the DNA is TGTGCCAGCAGCCTGGGACAGGGGGTTCTAGCCAAAAACATTCAGTACTTC. Protein: CASSLGQGVLAKNIQYF.

This clone has more than one count but fewer than ten. The rearrangement joins TRBV29-1 to TRBJ1-1, with D unclear. The CDR3 totals 13 residues. Between the trimmed V and J ends, which lost 5 bases and 2 bases, there was a span of 12 bases. Germline V CDR1 and CDR2: SQVTM, ANQGSEA. The CDR3 region has the DNA TGCAGCGTTCTTTCCACCCATAACACTGAAGCTTTCTTT. Translation gives CSVLSTHNTEAFF.

V usage is TRBV7-9 and J usage is TRBJ2-7, with 8 positions matching TRBD2. V trimming: 4 bases; J trimming: 3 bases; junction bases outside the gene matches: 8. Germline V gene sequence: CDR1 SEHNR, CDR2 FQNEAQ (reference sequence). The CDR3 has 15 amino acids. CDR3 DNA: TGTGCCAGCAGCTCCCCGCGGGGGGCGATCTACGAGCAGTACTTC. Its translation is CASSSPRGAIYEQYF.